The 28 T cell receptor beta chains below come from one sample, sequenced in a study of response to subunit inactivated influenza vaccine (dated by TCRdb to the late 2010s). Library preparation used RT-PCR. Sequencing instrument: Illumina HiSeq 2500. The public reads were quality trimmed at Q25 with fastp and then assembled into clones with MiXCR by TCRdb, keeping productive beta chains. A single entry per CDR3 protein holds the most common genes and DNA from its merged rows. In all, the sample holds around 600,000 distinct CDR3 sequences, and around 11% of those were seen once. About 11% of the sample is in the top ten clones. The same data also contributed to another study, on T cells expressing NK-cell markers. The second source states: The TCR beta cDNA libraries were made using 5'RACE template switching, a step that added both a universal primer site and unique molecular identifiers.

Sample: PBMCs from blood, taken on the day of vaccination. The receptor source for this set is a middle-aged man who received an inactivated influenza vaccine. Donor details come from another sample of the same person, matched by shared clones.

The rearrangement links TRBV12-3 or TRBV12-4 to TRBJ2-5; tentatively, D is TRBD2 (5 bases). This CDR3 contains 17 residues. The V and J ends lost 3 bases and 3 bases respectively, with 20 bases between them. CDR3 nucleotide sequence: TGTGCCAGCAGTTTCCCCACCTTTGATATGGGAGAAGAGACCCAGTACTTC. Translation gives CASSFPTFDMGEETQYF.

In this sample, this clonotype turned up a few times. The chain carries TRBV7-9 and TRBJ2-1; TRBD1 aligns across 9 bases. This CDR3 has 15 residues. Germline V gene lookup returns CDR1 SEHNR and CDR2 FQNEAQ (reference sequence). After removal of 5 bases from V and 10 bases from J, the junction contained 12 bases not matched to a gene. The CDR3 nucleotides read TGTGCCAGCAGCCCCCTTGGGACAGGGTCGGTGGAGCAGTTCTTC. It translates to CASSPLGTGSVEQFF. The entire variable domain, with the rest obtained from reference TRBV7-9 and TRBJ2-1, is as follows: DTGVSQNPRHKITKRGQNVTFRCDPISEHNRLYWYRQTLGQGPEFLTYFQNEAQLEKSRLLSDRFSAERPKGSFSTLEIQRTEQGDSAMYLCASSPLGTGSVEQFFGPGTRLTVL.

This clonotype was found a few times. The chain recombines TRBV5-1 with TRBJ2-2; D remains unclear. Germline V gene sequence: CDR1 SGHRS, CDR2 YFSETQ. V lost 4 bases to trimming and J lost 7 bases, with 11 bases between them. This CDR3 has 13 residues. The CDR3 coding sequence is TGCGCCAGCAGCATAAGGGATCGCGGGGAGCTGTTTTTT. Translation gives CASSIRDRGELFF.

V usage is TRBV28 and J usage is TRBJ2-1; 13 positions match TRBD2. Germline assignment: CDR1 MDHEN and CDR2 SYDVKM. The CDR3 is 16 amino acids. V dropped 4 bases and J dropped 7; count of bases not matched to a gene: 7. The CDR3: CASSSATSGRLNEQFF. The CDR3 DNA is TGTGCCAGCAGTTCGGCGACTAGCGGGAGGTTAAATGAGCAGTTCTTC.

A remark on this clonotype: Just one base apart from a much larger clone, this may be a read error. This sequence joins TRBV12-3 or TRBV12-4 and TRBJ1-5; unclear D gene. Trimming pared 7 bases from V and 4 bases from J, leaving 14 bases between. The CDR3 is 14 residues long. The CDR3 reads CASTPLGLNQPQHF. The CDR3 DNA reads TGTGCCAGCACCCCCCTGGGTTTGAATCAGCCCCAGCATTTT.

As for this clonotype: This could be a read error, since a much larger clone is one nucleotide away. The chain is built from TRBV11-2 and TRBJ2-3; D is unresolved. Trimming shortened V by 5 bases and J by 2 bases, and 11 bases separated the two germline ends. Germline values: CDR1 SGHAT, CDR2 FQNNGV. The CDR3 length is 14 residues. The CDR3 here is CASSLRQFTDTQYF. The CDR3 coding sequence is TGTGCCAGCAGCCTAAGGCAGTTCACAGATACGCAGTATTTT.

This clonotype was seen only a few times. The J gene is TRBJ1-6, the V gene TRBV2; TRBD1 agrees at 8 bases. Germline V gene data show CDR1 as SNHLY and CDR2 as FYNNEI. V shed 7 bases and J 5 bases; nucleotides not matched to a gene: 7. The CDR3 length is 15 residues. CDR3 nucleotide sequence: TGTGCCAGCATGAGACAGGGGCTGGATAATTCACCCCTCCACTTT. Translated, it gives CASMRQGLDNSPLHF.

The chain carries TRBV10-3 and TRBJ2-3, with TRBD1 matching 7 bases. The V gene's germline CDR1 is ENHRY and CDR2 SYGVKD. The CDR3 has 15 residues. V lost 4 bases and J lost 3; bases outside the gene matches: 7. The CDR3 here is CAISVGGQETDTQYF. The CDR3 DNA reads TGTGCCATCAGTGTTGGAGGACAGGAGACAGATACGCAGTATTTT.

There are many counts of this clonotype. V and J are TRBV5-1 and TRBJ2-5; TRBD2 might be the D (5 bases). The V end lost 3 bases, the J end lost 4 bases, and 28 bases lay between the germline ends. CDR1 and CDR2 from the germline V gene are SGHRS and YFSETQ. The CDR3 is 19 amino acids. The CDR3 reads CASSSRQLRAPAYGETQYF. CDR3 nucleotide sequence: TGCGCCAGCAGCTCCCGCCAGTTGAGGGCCCCTGCTTATGGAGAGACCCAGTACTTC.

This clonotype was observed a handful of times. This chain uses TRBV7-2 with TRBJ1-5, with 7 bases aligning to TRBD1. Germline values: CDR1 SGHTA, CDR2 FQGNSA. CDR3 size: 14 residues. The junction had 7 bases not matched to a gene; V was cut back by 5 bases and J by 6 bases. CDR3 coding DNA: TGTGCCAGCAGCGGAAGGACAGGTGGTCAGCCCCAGCATTTT. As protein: CASSGRTGGQPQHF.

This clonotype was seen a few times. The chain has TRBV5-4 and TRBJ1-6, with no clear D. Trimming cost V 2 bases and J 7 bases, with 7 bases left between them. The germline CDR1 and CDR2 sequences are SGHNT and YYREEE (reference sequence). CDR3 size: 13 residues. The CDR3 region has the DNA TGTGCCAGCAGCTTTAAAGGGAATTCACCCCTCCACTTT. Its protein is CASSFKGNSPLHF.

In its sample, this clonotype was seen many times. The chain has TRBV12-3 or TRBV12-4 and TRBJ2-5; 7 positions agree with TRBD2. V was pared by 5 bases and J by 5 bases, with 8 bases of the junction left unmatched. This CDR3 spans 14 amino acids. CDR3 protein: CASSRAGVFETQYF. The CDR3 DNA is TGTGCCAGCAGTCGGGCGGGAGTGTTTGAGACCCAGTACTTC.

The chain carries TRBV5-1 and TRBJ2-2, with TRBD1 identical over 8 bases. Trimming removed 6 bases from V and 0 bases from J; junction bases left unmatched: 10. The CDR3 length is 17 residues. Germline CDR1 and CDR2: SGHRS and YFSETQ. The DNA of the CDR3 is TGCGCCAGCAACACCGGGGCGGGACAGGCGAACACCGGGGAGCTGTTTTTT. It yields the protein CASNTGAGQANTGELFF.

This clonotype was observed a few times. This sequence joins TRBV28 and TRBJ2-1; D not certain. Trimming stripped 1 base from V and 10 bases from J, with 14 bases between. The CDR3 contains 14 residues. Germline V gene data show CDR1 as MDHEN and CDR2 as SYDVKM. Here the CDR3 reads CASSLSPVPYEQFF. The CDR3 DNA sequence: TGTGCCAGCAGTTTATCTCCAGTCCCCTACGAGCAGTTCTTC.

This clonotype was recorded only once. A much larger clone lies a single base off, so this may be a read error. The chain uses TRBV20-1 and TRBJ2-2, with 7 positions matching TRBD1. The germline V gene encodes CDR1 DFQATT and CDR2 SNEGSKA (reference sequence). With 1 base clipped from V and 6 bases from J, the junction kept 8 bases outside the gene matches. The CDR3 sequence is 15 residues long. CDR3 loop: CSARALAGGPGELFF. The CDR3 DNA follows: TGCAGTGCTAGAGCTTTGGCAGGGGGTCCCGGGGAGCTGTTTTTT.

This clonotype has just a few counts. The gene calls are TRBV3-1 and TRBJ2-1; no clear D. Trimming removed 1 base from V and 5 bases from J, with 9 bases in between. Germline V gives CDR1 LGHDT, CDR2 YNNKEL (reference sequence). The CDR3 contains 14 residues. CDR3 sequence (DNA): TGTGCCAGCAGCCAAGGGACGCCCAACAATGAGCAGTTCTTC. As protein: CASSQGTPNNEQFF.

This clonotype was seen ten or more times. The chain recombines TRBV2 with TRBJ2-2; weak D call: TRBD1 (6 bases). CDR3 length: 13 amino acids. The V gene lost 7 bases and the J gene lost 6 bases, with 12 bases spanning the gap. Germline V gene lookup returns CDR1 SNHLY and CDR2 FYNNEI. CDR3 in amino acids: CASTPQGSGELFF. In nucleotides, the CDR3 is TGTGCCAGCACCCCACAGGGTTCCGGGGAGCTGTTTTTT.

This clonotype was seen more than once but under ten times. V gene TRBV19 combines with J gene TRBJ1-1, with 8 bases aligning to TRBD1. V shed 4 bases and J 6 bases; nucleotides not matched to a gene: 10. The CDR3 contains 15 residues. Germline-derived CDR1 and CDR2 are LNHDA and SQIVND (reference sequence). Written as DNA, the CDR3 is TGTGCCAGTAGTAATCCTGGACAGGGCGACGCTGAAGCTTTCTTT. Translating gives CASSNPGQGDAEAFF.

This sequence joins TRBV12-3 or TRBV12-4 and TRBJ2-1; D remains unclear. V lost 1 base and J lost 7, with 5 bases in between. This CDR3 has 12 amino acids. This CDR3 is CASSLGMNEQFF. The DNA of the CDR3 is TGTGCCAGCAGTTTAGGAATGAATGAGCAGTTCTTC.

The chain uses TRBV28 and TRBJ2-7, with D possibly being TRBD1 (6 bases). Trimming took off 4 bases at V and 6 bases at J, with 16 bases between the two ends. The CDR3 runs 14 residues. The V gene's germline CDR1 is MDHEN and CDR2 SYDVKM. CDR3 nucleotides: TGTGCCAGCAGTTACCTGGTGGGGGCCGGCGAGCAGTACTTC. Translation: CASSYLVGAGEQYF.

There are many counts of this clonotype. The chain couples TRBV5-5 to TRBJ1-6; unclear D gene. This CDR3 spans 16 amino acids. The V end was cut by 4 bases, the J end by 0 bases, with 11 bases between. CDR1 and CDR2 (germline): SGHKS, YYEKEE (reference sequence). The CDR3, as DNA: TGTGCCAGCAGCGACACCAGGAGCTCCTATAATTCACCCCTCCACTTT. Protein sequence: CASSDTRSSYNSPLHF.

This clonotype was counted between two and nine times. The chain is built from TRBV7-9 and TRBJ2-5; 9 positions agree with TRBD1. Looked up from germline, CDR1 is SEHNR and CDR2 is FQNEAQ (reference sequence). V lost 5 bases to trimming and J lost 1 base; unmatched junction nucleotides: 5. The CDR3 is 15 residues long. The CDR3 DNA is TGTGCCAGCAGCCTACGGGACAGGGCCCAAGAGACCCAGTACTTC. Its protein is CASSLRDRAQETQYF.

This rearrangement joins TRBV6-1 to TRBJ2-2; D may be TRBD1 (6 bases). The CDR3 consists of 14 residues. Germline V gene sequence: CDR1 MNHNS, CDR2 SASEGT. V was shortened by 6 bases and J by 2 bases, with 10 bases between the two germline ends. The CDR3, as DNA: TGTGCCAGCAGATGGACAGACAACACCGGGGAGCTGTTTTTT. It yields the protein CASRWTDNTGELFF.

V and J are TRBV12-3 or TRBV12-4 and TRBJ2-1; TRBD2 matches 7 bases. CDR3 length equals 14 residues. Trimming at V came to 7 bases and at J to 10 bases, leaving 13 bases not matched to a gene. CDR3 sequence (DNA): TGTGCCAGCAAAGTCGGGGCGGGAGTTGGGGAGCAGTTCTTC. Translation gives CASKVGAGVGEQFF.

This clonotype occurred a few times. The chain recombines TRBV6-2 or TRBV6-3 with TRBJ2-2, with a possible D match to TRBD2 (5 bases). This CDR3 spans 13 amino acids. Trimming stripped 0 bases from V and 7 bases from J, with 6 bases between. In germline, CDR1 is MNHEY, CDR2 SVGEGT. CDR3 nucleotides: TGTGCCAGCAGTTACTCCGGGGACGGGGAGCTGTTTTTT. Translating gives CASSYSGDGELFF.

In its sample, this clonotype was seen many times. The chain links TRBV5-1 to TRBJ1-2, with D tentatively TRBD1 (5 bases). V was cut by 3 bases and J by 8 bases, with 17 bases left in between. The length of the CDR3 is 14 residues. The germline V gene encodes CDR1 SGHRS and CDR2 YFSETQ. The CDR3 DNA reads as TGCGCCAGCAGCTCAGCCGGGACTGCAGCCGGCTACACCTTC. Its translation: CASSSAGTAAGYTF.

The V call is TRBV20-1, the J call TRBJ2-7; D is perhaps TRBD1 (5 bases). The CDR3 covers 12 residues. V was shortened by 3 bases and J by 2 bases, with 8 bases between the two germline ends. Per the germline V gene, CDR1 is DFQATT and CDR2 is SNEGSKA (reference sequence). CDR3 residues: CSASRDPYEQYF. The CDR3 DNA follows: TGCAGTGCTAGCAGGGATCCCTACGAGCAGTACTTC.

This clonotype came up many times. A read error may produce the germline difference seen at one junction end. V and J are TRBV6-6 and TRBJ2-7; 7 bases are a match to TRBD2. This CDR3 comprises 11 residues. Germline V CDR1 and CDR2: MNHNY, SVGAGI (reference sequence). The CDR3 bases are TGTGCCAGCAGTTGGGACGGGGGGTATCACTTC. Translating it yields CASSWDGGYHF.